These 2 T cell receptor beta chains originate from one sample sequenced in a study of control samples from healthy donors and cancer patients. Assay used: immunoSEQ multiplex PCR; TCRdb lists only in-frame clones, some missing. The data show approximately 130,000 clones, roughly 91% seen once. The specimen was blood. These receptors all stem from a middle-aged man in good health.

The V and J genes are TRBV20-1 and TRBJ1-1, with a tentative D call TRBD1 (6 bases). CDR3 size: 13 residues. V gave up 3 bases and J gave up 3 bases, with 11 bases separating them. Germline lookup yields CDR1 DFQATT and CDR2 SNEGSKA (reference sequence). The CDR3 region is CSASSSGDTEAFF. The DNA for the CDR3 is TGCAGTGCTAGTTCCTCAGGGGACACTGAAGCTTTCTTT.

The chain joins TRBV7-2 to TRBJ2-6; D uncertain. V lost 5 bases and J 12 bases, leaving 11 bases between the germline ends. This CDR3 region has 12 residues. CDR1 is SGHTA, CDR2 FQGNSA, per germline. DNA of the CDR3: TGTGCCAGCAGCCCAAACGCCGCCGTCCTGACTTTC. Amino acids: CASSPNAAVLTF.